These 32 T cell receptor beta chains were sequenced from one sample in a study of CD8 T cells in Susac syndrome. RNA, at about 0.45 to 1 ug, was reverse transcribed with random hexamers. MiXCR was run by TCRdb on the immunoSEQ multiplex PCR reads, yielding one entry per CDR3 protein. The profile shows about 130,000 distinct CDR3 sequences, around 90% of them singletons. Sequencing was carried out using CD8+ T cells from PBMCs. These receptors were taken from a human donor with multiple sclerosis.

The chain combines TRBV15 with TRBJ1-5; D uncertain. With 4 bases removed from V and 0 bases from J, the gap between germline ends came to 7 bases. Per the germline V gene, CDR1 is LNHNV and CDR2 is YYDKDF (reference sequence). The CDR3 is 14 amino acids. The CDR3 nucleotides read TGTGCCACCAGCACCCTGAATAGCAATCAGCCCCAGCATTTT. This sequence encodes CATSTLNSNQPQHF.

J is TRBJ2-3 and V is TRBV25-1, with D unclear. The CDR3 spans 12 residues. Trimming cost V 4 bases and J 3 bases, with 5 bases left between them. CDR1 is MGHDK, CDR2 SYGVNS, per germline. CDR3 bases: TGTGCCAGCAGTGTTGCAACAGATACGCAGTATTTT. Protein sequence: CASSVATDTQYF.

The chain uses TRBV13 and TRBJ2-7; possible D gene TRBD2, 5 bases. Germline CDR1 and CDR2: PRHDT and FYEKMQ (reference sequence). V was pared by 0 bases and J by 2 bases, with 11 bases between. The CDR3 consists of 15 residues. The DNA of the CDR3 is TGTGCCAGCAGCTTAGGGTACAGCGGAACCTACGAGCAGTACTTC. Protein product: CASSLGYSGTYEQYF.

The V and J genes are TRBV15 and TRBJ2-2; D gene uncertain. The CDR3 covers 15 residues. V gave up 4 bases and J gave up 3 bases, with 12 bases separating them. CDR1 is LNHNV, CDR2 YYDKDF, per germline (reference sequence). Written as DNA, the CDR3 is TGTGCCACCAGCAAAGATCAGTGGGACACCGGGGAGCTGTTTTTT. This translates into CATSKDQWDTGELFF.

The chain carries TRBV4-1 and TRBJ2-7; 8 nucleotides match TRBD1. This CDR3 has 16 amino acids. Germline V gene lookup returns CDR1 MGHRA and CDR2 YSYEKL. V trimming: 4 bases; J trimming: 2 bases; junction bases outside the gene matches: 10. The CDR3 coding sequence is TGCGCCAGCAGCCGCCTAGGCAGGGGGCGAACCTACGAGCAGTACTTC. Translated, it gives CASSRLGRGRTYEQYF.

This clonotype was seen just once. The genes are TRBV4-1 and TRBJ2-2; no clear D. The V end was cut by 4 bases, the J end by 0 bases, with 12 bases between. Germline CDR1 reads MGHRA; CDR2 reads YSYEKL. The CDR3 runs 16 residues. The CDR3 here is CASSPSETPNTGELFF. For the CDR3, the DNA is TGCGCCAGCAGCCCCTCCGAGACCCCGAACACCGGGGAGCTGTTTTTT.

J is TRBJ2-3 and V is TRBV4-3; D perhaps matches TRBD1 (6 bases). The CDR3 contains 15 residues. CDR1 and CDR2 (germline): LGHNA, YSLEER. The V end was cut by 1 base, the J end by 4 bases, with 12 bases between. In nucleotides, the CDR3 is TGCGCCAGCAGCCAAGGGAGGACAGCTGCAGATACGCAGTATTTT. Its translation: CASSQGRTAADTQYF.

The chain is built from TRBV2 and TRBJ1-1, with a possible D match to TRBD1 (6 bases). CDR3 length equals 15 residues. Looked up from germline, CDR1 is SNHLY and CDR2 is FYNNEI. V lost 0 bases and J lost 0, with 8 bases in between. The CDR3, as DNA: TGTGCCAGCAGTGAAGCACAGGGCATGAACACTGAAGCTTTCTTT. It specifies CASSEAQGMNTEAFF.

J is TRBJ2-7 and V is TRBV6-2 or TRBV6-3; TRBD1 or TRBD2 may be the D gene (6 bases each). Germline V lookup: CDR1 MNHEY, CDR2 SVGEGT. Deletions cut 2 bases from V and 6 bases from J, with 11 bases between. CDR3 length: 13 amino acids. The DNA of the CDR3 is TGTGCCAGCAGTTACGGGGGGCCGATCGAGCAGTACTTC. Its protein is CASSYGGPIEQYF.

The gene calls are TRBV5-1 and TRBJ2-1; 13 bases are shared with TRBD2. This CDR3 contains 15 residues. V lost 6 bases to trimming and J lost 4 bases; unmatched junction nucleotides: 4. Germline V gene lookup returns CDR1 SGHRS and CDR2 YFSETQ. CDR3 loop: CASTPGLAGYNEQFF. DNA for the CDR3: TGCGCCAGCACCCCGGGACTAGCGGGGTACAATGAGCAGTTCTTC.

The chain joins TRBV7-9 to TRBJ2-7, with D perhaps being TRBD1 or TRBD2 (6 bases each). This CDR3 has 13 amino acids. V lost 5 bases to trimming and J lost 4 bases, with 12 bases between them. CDR1 is SEHNR, CDR2 FQNEAQ, per germline (reference sequence). The CDR3 nucleotides read TGTGCCAGCAGCCCGAGGGGGGTATACGAGCAGTACTTC. Its translation: CASSPRGVYEQYF.

This clonotype has only one observation. V and J are TRBV27 and TRBJ2-1; tentatively, D is TRBD2 (5 bases). Trimming removed 0 bases at V and 3 bases at J, with 9 bases between. This CDR3 is built from 15 residues. Germline CDR1 MNHEY, CDR2 SMNVEV (reference sequence). CDR3 sequence: CASSLSGNIYNEQFF. CDR3 in DNA: TGTGCCAGCAGTTTATCCGGGAATATCTACAATGAGCAGTTCTTC.

The V call is TRBV5-6, the J call TRBJ2-7; TRBD2 matches 8 bases. The junction had 6 bases not matched to a gene; V was cut back by 2 bases and J by 2 bases. CDR3 length: 15 amino acids. Per the germline V gene, CDR1 is SGHDT and CDR2 is YYEEEE. The CDR3 DNA is TGTGCCAGCAGCTTAGGCGCGGGAGGTACCTACGAGCAGTACTTC. It yields the protein CASSLGAGGTYEQYF. Filled out from reference TRBV5-6 and TRBJ2-7, the complete variable domain reads DAGVTQSPTHLIKTRGQQVTLRCSPKSGHDTVSWYQQALGQGPQFIFQYYEEEERQRGNFPDRFSGHQFPNYSSELNVNALLLGDSALYLCASSLGAGGTYEQYFGPGTRLTVT.

The chain couples TRBV6-2 or TRBV6-3 to TRBJ2-1; unclear D gene. V was pared by 5 bases and J by 9 bases, with 11 bases between. The germline gives CDR1 MNHEY, CDR2 SVGEGT. The CDR3 spans 12 residues. Here the CDR3 DNA reads TGTGCCAGCAGTCCTGGATCGTCTGAGCAGTTCTTC. Its translation is CASSPGSSEQFF.

The J gene is TRBJ1-1, the V gene TRBV27; D is ambiguous. V lost 1 base and J 0 bases, leaving 9 bases between the germline ends. Germline V gene data show CDR1 as MNHEY and CDR2 as SMNVEV (reference sequence). The length of the CDR3 is 15 residues. The CDR3 coding sequence is TGTGCCAGCAGTTTATACACTAATATGAACACTGAAGCTTTCTTT. It encodes CASSLYTNMNTEAFF.

This rearrangement joins TRBV6-1 to TRBJ2-5; 12 bases fit TRBD2. The J segment lost 2 bases and the V segment lost 2 bases, leaving 0 bases of the junction unmatched. Germline values: CDR1 MNHNS, CDR2 SASEGT. The CDR3 runs to 15 residues. CDR3 in amino acids: CASSELAGGQETQYF. In DNA, the CDR3 is TGTGCCAGCAGTGAACTAGCGGGAGGGCAAGAGACCCAGTACTTC.

The chain recombines TRBV27 with TRBJ1-5, with D uncertain. In germline, CDR1 is MNHEY, CDR2 SMNVEV (reference sequence). The CDR3 sequence is 13 residues long. The V and J ends lost 3 bases and 5 bases respectively, with 8 bases between them. The DNA for the CDR3 is TGTGCCAGCAGTTTCCGGGGAGATCAGCCCCAGCATTTT. It is translated as CASSFRGDQPQHF.

The chain uses TRBV27 and TRBJ2-2; 7 nucleotides align to TRBD1. Germline-derived CDR1 and CDR2 are MNHEY and SMNVEV (reference sequence). The CDR3 extends over 15 amino acids. Trimming removed 3 bases from V and 6 bases from J; junction bases left unmatched: 7. The CDR3: CASSFGTARAGELFF. CDR3 DNA sequence: TGTGCCAGCAGTTTTGGGACAGCCAGGGCCGGGGAGCTGTTTTTT.

The rearrangement joins TRBV30 to TRBJ2-3; 9 nucleotides agree with TRBD2. Unmatched junction bases numbered 13, after V lost 5 bases and J lost 4 bases. The CDR3 is 16 residues long. Per the germline V gene, CDR1 is GTSNPN and CDR2 is SVGIG (reference sequence). The CDR3 DNA follows: TGTGCCTGGTTAGGGATTAGCGGGGGTCTCTCAGATACGCAGTATTTT. It translates to CAWLGISGGLSDTQYF.

This chain links TRBV29-1 with TRBJ1-1; no definite D call. Germline V gene lookup returns CDR1 SQVTM and CDR2 ANQGSEA. V was trimmed by 2 bases and J by 2 bases, leaving 15 bases between them. The CDR3 spans 15 residues. For the CDR3, the DNA is TGCAGCGTTGAACCCTCGGGCGATTTTAACACTGAAGCTTTCTTT. It specifies CSVEPSGDFNTEAFF.

The chain joins TRBV29-1 to TRBJ2-5; possible D gene TRBD2, 5 bases. Trimming took 2 bases from V and 5 from J, leaving 15 bases between them. This CDR3 spans 14 amino acids. Germline CDR1 reads SQVTM; CDR2 reads ANQGSEA. The CDR3, as DNA: TGCAGCGTTGAACATGGGAGCACTGGGGAGACCCAGTACTTC. This translates into CSVEHGSTGETQYF.

A single count supports this clonotype. V gene TRBV6-4 combines with J gene TRBJ2-3; no definite D call. Per germline, CDR1 MRHNA and CDR2 SNTAGT. With 4 bases removed from V and 1 base from J, the gap between germline ends came to 12 bases. This CDR3 has 15 amino acids. The CDR3 loop reads CASSAGETGTDTQYF. DNA for the CDR3: TGTGCCAGCAGTGCTGGCGAGACTGGCACAGATACGCAGTATTTT.

The V gene is TRBV15, the J gene TRBJ2-1, with D uncertain. The CDR3 length is 12 residues. Trimming cost V 3 bases and J 10 bases, with 10 bases left between them. Germline lookup yields CDR1 LNHNV and CDR2 YYDKDF (reference sequence). CDR3 residues: CATSSLELEQFF. The CDR3 nucleotides read TGTGCCACCAGCAGTCTCGAATTAGAGCAGTTCTTC.

This clonotype was seen more than once but under ten times. V is TRBV20-1 and J is TRBJ2-7, with TRBD1 matching 10 bases. V lost 5 bases and J lost 3; bases outside the gene matches: 7. The CDR3 has 14 amino acids. Germline values: CDR1 DFQATT, CDR2 SNEGSKA (reference sequence). The CDR3 protein is CSAFQRDRGYEQYF. In DNA form, the CDR3 reads TGCAGTGCTTTCCAGAGGGACAGGGGCTACGAGCAGTACTTC.

The chain has TRBV7-3 and TRBJ2-5; 7 bases line up with TRBD2. V trimming: 2 bases; J trimming: 2 bases; junction bases outside the gene matches: 5. CDR3 length equals 15 residues. Germline V lookup: CDR1 SGHTA, CDR2 FQGTGA. CDR3 in DNA: TGTGCCAGCAGCTTAGGGGGAGGGGTTCAAGAGACCCAGTACTTC. Protein sequence: CASSLGGGVQETQYF.

This chain joins TRBV4-1 and TRBJ2-3; a possible D gene is TRBD2 (6 bases). Trimming cost V 2 bases and J 0 bases, with 9 bases left between them. Germline CDR1 MGHRA, CDR2 YSYEKL. The CDR3 is 15 amino acids. The CDR3 loop reads CASSQFSGSTDTQYF. Written as DNA, the CDR3 is TGCGCCAGCAGCCAATTTAGCGGAAGCACAGATACGCAGTATTTT.

V usage is TRBV9 and J usage is TRBJ2-5; TRBD1 is a possible D gene (6 bases). CDR1 and CDR2 (germline): SGDLS, YYNGEE. Between the trimmed V and J ends, which lost 0 bases and 2 bases, there was a span of 8 bases. The CDR3 spans 14 residues. CDR3 coding DNA: TGTGCCAGCAGCGTAGCAACAGGGCAAGAGACCCAGTACTTC. Protein sequence: CASSVATGQETQYF.

The chain recombines TRBV27 with TRBJ2-7, with a tentative D call TRBD1 (6 bases). The germline V gene has CDR1 MNHEY and CDR2 SMNVEV (reference sequence). The ends were cut back, 3 bases at V and 6 bases at J, with 18 bases in the middle. CDR3 size: 15 residues. The CDR3 coding sequence is TGTGCCAGCAGTTTTGAGTCATCAGGGGCTAGCGAGCAGTACTTC. Protein: CASSFESSGASEQYF.

The chain combines TRBV6-2 or TRBV6-3 with TRBJ2-3; D gene unclear. The CDR3 covers 13 residues. CDR1 is MNHEY, CDR2 SVGEGT, per germline. V was shortened by 5 bases and J by 5 bases, with 11 bases between the two germline ends. The CDR3 spells CASSLALIDTQYF. DNA for the CDR3: TGTGCCAGCAGTCTGGCTTTGATAGATACGCAGTATTTT.

This chain uses TRBV27 with TRBJ2-7; the match to TRBD2 covers 9 bases. The CDR3 contains 15 residues. After removal of 7 bases from V and 0 bases from J, the junction contained 7 bases not matched to a gene. Germline lookup yields CDR1 MNHEY and CDR2 SMNVEV (reference sequence). DNA of the CDR3: TGTGCCAGCAAAGAAAGAGCGGGAGGCTCCTACGAGCAGTACTTC. Amino acids: CASKERAGGSYEQYF.

V gene TRBV12-3 or TRBV12-4 combines with J gene TRBJ2-3; possibly TRBD2 for D (5 bases). CDR3 size: 17 residues. Trimming pared 8 bases from V and 3 bases from J, leaving 24 bases between. CDR3 sequence: CASRPPPREWKTDTQYF. CDR3 DNA sequence: TGTGCCAGCCGCCCCCCTCCGAGGGAGTGGAAGACAGATACGCAGTATTTT.

The rearrangement links TRBV27 to TRBJ1-5, with D perhaps TRBD1 (5 bases). V gave up 6 bases and J gave up 4 bases, with 7 bases separating them. The CDR3 spans 12 residues. Germline V gene sequence: CDR1 MNHEY, CDR2 SMNVEV (reference sequence). The CDR3 DNA reads TGTGCCAGCAGGAGGGGAAATCAGCCCCAGCATTTT. Translated, it gives CASRRGNQPQHF.